Shown below are 5 T cell receptor beta chains from a single sample sequenced in a study of cytomegalovirus exposure and HLA in healthy donors. Both 60 Vbeta primers and 13 Jbeta primers went into the PCR. Measured with immunoSEQ multiplex PCR; TCRdb has only the in-frame clones, and not every one. The sample has roughly 120,000 clones, about 8.5% seen once; the top ten hold 4.5% to 5.5%. Sequencing was performed on PBMCs. The receptors originated from a man in his forties in good health and CMV-seronegative.

V and J are TRBV2 and TRBJ2-7; 9 bases are shared with TRBD1. Germline loops: CDR1 SNHLY, CDR2 FYNNEI. This CDR3 contains 11 residues. The V and J ends lost 9 bases and 6 bases, in that order; junction bases with no gene match: 3. CDR3 region: CASRQGGEQYF. The CDR3 DNA sequence: TGTGCCAGTAGACAGGGGGGCGAGCAGTACTTC.

Points on this clone: A junction boundary mismatches the germline segment, possibly from a read error. The rearrangement links TRBV7-6 to TRBJ1-5; TRBD1 matches 7 bases. CDR3 size: 14 residues. Germline CDR1 reads SGHVS; CDR2 reads FNYEAQ. The CDR3 is CASGLEQGYQPQHF. For the CDR3, the DNA is TGTGCCAGCGGCTTAGAACAGGGGTACCAGCCCCAGCATTTT.

The chain has TRBV2 and TRBJ2-5; 9 bases agree with TRBD2. Trimming at V came to 7 bases and at J to 6 bases, leaving 15 bases not matched to a gene. This CDR3 spans 16 amino acids. CDR1 is SNHLY and CDR2 is FYNNEI in the germline V gene. The CDR3 DNA is TGTGCCAGCACGCGGTCTAGCGGGGAACCGGCGAAGACCCAGTACTTC. Protein: CASTRSSGEPAKTQYF.

The rearrangement links TRBV7-9 to TRBJ1-2, with 7 bases that match TRBD1. The CDR3 length is 13 residues. CDR1 SEHNR and CDR2 FQNEAQ come from the germline V gene (reference sequence). V lost 3 bases to trimming and J lost 6 bases; unmatched junction nucleotides: 4. The DNA of the CDR3 is TGTGCCAGCAGCTTCGGACAGGAAGATGGCTACACCTTC. As protein: CASSFGQEDGYTF.

This clone was seen only a few times. This chain joins TRBV5-1 and TRBJ1-1, with D possibly TRBD1 on 5 matching bases. The germline V gene encodes CDR1 SGHRS and CDR2 YFSETQ. This CDR3 is 14 amino acids long. V dropped 1 base and J dropped 1 base, with 8 bases sitting between them. CDR3 bases: TGCGCCAGCAGCTTGAGACAGCCGAACACTGAAGCTTTCTTT. Amino acid sequence: CASSLRQPNTEAFF.